This T cell receptor (beta chain) was profiled in a study of glioma-infiltrating T cells. The study's findings and limits: Only very few CDR3 sequences appeared in both tissue and blood.

This clonotype showed up just a few times. As yet, its antigen is unknown. V shed 1 base and J shed 2 bases, with 21 bases lying between them. Germline CDR1 reads LGHNT; CDR2 reads FRNRAP. The CDR3 extends over 18 amino acids. TCR alpha and beta CDR3 regions were amplified from RNA using iRepertoire nested multiplex PCR. For one-step reverse transcription and amplification, about 85-400 ng of tissue mRNA or PBMC total RNA was used. Each CDR3 protein gets one entry after TCRdb re-called the multiplex PCR reads with MiXCR. The table records about 44,000 distinct CDR3 sequences, about 20% of them present only once.

Material for sequencing was glioma tissue, nonneoplastic brain tissue, or PBMCs (not recorded which). The chain employs TRBV12-5 and TRBJ2-7; D may match TRBD1 or TRBD2 (6 bases each). The sequence came from a human donor with low-grade glioma or glioblastoma, undergoing nonglioma brain surgery, or in good health (not recorded which). The CDR3 region is CASGLGPPPGAPPYEQYF. CDR3 DNA: TGTGCTAGTGGTTTGGGACCCCCACCGGGGGCGCCCCCCTACGAGCAGTACTTC.